The rows below give T cell receptor beta chains drawn from one sample of a study of spatial heterogeneity in lung cancer. MiXCR was run by TCRdb on the 5' RACE reads, yielding one entry per CDR3 protein. In the table there are fewer than 150,000 distinct CDR3 sequences, approximately 11% of which are singletons. This material consisted of PBMCs, taken at follow-up. The receptor set was obtained from a female donor with early-stage non-small cell lung cancer. Both conserved end residues are part of each CDR3. Fields, in order: clone size, D gene, V gene, J gene, CDR3 DNA, CDR3 protein. D genes are given only for firm matches. Size tells how often a clone was seen (once, few, many) or the class of an expanded clone, and some rows leave it out.

size: .
D: .
V: TRBV11-2
J: TRBJ2-3
DNA: TGTGCCAGCAGCTTTAGTCTAGCGAGTAGAGGGGATACGCAGTATTTT
CDR3: CASSFSLASRGDTQYF

size: .
D: .
V: TRBV24-1
J: TRBJ2-2
DNA: TGTGCCACCAGTGATTTGGGACCGCGGAGCACCGGGGAGCTGTTTTTT
CDR3: CATSDLGPRSTGELFF

size: many
D: .
V: TRBV12-3/TRBV12-4
J: TRBJ2-3
DNA: TGTGCCAGCAGCTTAGTCGCCGTTTCGACAGATACGCAGTATTTT
CDR3: CASSLVAVSTDTQYF

size: many
D: TRBD2
V: TRBV20-1
J: TRBJ2-1
DNA: TGCAGTGCTCCTATCGGGACTAGCGGGAGCGATGAGCAGTTCTTC
CDR3: CSAPIGTSGSDEQFF

size: .
D: TRBD1
V: TRBV6-2/TRBV6-3
J: TRBJ1-1
DNA: TGTGCCAGCAGTTACGGCGGGACAGGGTATCGTGAAGCTTTCTTT
CDR3: CASSYGGTGYREAFF

size: many
D: TRBD2
V: TRBV5-1
J: TRBJ2-3
DNA: TGCGCCAGCAGCTTCCTAGCGGGAGGGTCCACAGATACGCAGTATTTT
CDR3: CASSFLAGGSTDTQYF

size: .
D: .
V: TRBV7-3
J: TRBJ1-4
DNA: TGTGCCAGCAGCTTTGCCATAGGGGAGGCAAAGGCTGAAAAACTGTTTTTT
CDR3: CASSFAIGEAKAEKLFF

size: .
D: .
V: TRBV7-2
J: TRBJ1-4
DNA: TGTGCCAGCAGACAAAGACCAGGGGTTGAGGAAAAACTGTTTTTT
CDR3: CASRQRPGVEEKLFF

size: .
D: TRBD2
V: TRBV7-2
J: TRBJ2-1
DNA: TGTGCCAGCAGCTCAAGACTAGCGGGTGAGCAGTTCTTC
CDR3: CASSSRLAGEQFF

size: .
D: .
V: TRBV5-6
J: TRBJ1-3
DNA: TGTGCCAGCAGCTTGGATGGGCGGCTTACTGGAAACACCATATATTTT
CDR3: CASSLDGRLTGNTIYF

size: many
D: .
V: TRBV27
J: TRBJ1-1
DNA: TGTGCCAGCAGAGGGGGTAGGGGGGCTAGTGATGCTTTCTTT
CDR3: CASRGGRGASDAFF

size: few
D: TRBD2
V: TRBV15
J: TRBJ2-7
DNA: TGTGCCACCAGCATCTGGGGACCGGGGGGCTACGAGCAGTACTTC
CDR3: CATSIWGPGGYEQYF

size: many
D: TRBD1
V: TRBV11-2
J: TRBJ2-3
DNA: TGTGCCAGCAGTCGCTCCATGACACAGGGGGGTACAGATACGCAGTATTTT
CDR3: CASSRSMTQGGTDTQYF

size: .
D: TRBD2
V: TRBV20-1
J: TRBJ2-3
DNA: TGCAGTGCTACGGCACTAGCGGCCGTCACAGATACGCAGTATTTT
CDR3: CSATALAAVTDTQYF

size: few
D: TRBD2
V: TRBV27
J: TRBJ2-5
DNA: TGTGCCAGCCGTCTAGCGGGAGAGGGAGAGACCCAGTACTTC
CDR3: CASRLAGEGETQYF

size: .
D: .
V: TRBV5-1
J: TRBJ2-7
DNA: TGCGCCAGCAGCTACAGGGACGTCTCCTACGAGCAGTACTTC
CDR3: CASSYRDVSYEQYF

size: .
D: .
V: TRBV11-2
J: TRBJ2-1
DNA: TGTGCCAGCAGCACCTTTAGGCGCAACCCCTACAATGAGCAGTTCTTC
CDR3: CASSTFRRNPYNEQFF

size: .
D: .
V: TRBV18
J: TRBJ2-5
DNA: TGTGCCAGCTCACCATTCTTCCAAGAGACCCAGTACTTC
CDR3: CASSPFFQETQYF

size: many
D: .
V: TRBV20-1
J: TRBJ2-7
DNA: TGCAGTGCTCACGAGCGGCTGTCCTACGAGCAGTACTTC
CDR3: CSAHERLSYEQYF

size: many
D: .
V: TRBV29-1
J: TRBJ1-5
DNA: TGCAGCGTGGGTATCAAGAATCAGCCCCAGCATTTT
CDR3: CSVGIKNQPQHF

size: .
D: TRBD1
V: TRBV29-1
J: TRBJ1-1
DNA: TGCAGCGCGGGCAGGGGGCCTGGCACTGAAGCTTTCTTT
CDR3: CSAGRGPGTEAFF

size: few
D: .
V: TRBV6-2/TRBV6-3
J: TRBJ2-3
DNA: TGTGCCAGCAGTTACTCGGATAGCGGAACCACAGATACGCAGTATTTT
CDR3: CASSYSDSGTTDTQYF

size: many
D: .
V: TRBV4-3
J: TRBJ1-4
DNA: TGCGCCAGCAGCCAGACAGGTCACGAAAAACTGTTTTTT
CDR3: CASSQTGHEKLFF

size: few
D: .
V: TRBV28
J: TRBJ2-5
DNA: TGTGCCAGCCAAAGAGGGGACCAAGAGACCCAGTACTTC
CDR3: CASQRGDQETQYF

size: .
D: .
V: TRBV3-1
J: TRBJ2-2
DNA: TGTGCCAGCAGCCATTCTTCAACCACCGGGGAGCTGTTTTTT
CDR3: CASSHSSTTGELFF

size: many
D: .
V: TRBV12-3/TRBV12-4
J: TRBJ2-5
DNA: TGTGCCAGCAGTACAGGGAACCAAGAGACCCAGTACTTC
CDR3: CASSTGNQETQYF

size: few
D: TRBD2
V: TRBV6-6
J: TRBJ2-1
DNA: TGTGCCAGCAGCGGGACTAGCGGGCTGGGTGAGCAGTTCTTC
CDR3: CASSGTSGLGEQFF

size: .
D: TRBD2
V: TRBV12-3/TRBV12-4
J: TRBJ2-7
DNA: TGTGCCAGCAGAATGACTAGCGGGGGCTACGAGCAGTACTTC
CDR3: CASRMTSGGYEQYF

size: .
D: .
V: TRBV12-3/TRBV12-4
J: TRBJ2-2
DNA: TGTGCCAGCAGTTTAGGGACTCTAAACGGGGAGCTGTTTTTT
CDR3: CASSLGTLNGELFF

size: few
D: TRBD1
V: TRBV24-1
J: TRBJ2-1
DNA: TGTGCCACCAGTGATCTCGGACAGGGGTATGAGCAGTTCTTC
CDR3: CATSDLGQGYEQFF

size: few
D: TRBD2
V: TRBV4-1
J: TRBJ2-2
DNA: TGCGCCAGCACGCGCACCGGACTAGCGGGAGTTACCGGGGAGCTGTTTTTT
CDR3: CASTRTGLAGVTGELFF

size: few
D: .
V: TRBV7-2
J: TRBJ1-1
DNA: TGTGCCAGCAGCTTAGACATCTTCACTGAAGCTTTCTTT
CDR3: CASSLDIFTEAFF

size: few
D: TRBD1
V: TRBV20-1
J: TRBJ2-7
DNA: TGCAGTGCTAGGACAGGGGGCATGTACGAGCAGTACTTC
CDR3: CSARTGGMYEQYF

size: .
D: .
V: TRBV15
J: TRBJ1-2
DNA: TGTGCCACCAGCAGAGAGGAACTTCTAACTGGAGGCTACACCTTC
CDR3: CATSREELLTGGYTF

size: many
D: TRBD2
V: TRBV9
J: TRBJ2-1
DNA: TGTGCCAGCAGCGTAGAGGGAGCGGGAGGATCCTACAATGAGCAGTTCTTC
CDR3: CASSVEGAGGSYNEQFF

size: .
D: .
V: TRBV3-1
J: TRBJ2-5
DNA: TGTGCCAGCAGCGCCCGGGGAAACCAAGAGACCCAGTACTTC
CDR3: CASSARGNQETQYF

size: many
D: .
V: TRBV1
J: TRBJ2-1
DNA: TGCACCAGCAGCCTCCGCCTAGTACTAGCTCCAGATGAGCAGTTCTTC
CDR3: CTSSLRLVLAPDEQFF

size: .
D: .
V: TRBV29-1
J: TRBJ2-3
DNA: TGCAGCGTTGAAGTAATGCATCGCCCCTTAAGCACAGATACGCAGTATTTT
CDR3: CSVEVMHRPLSTDTQYF

size: few
D: .
V: TRBV29-1
J: TRBJ1-2
DNA: TGCAGCGTTGAAGCTCCCCGGGGCCCTCCTAACTATGGCTACACCTTC
CDR3: CSVEAPRGPPNYGYTF

size: .
D: TRBD2
V: TRBV5-4
J: TRBJ2-1
DNA: TGTGCCAGCAGCTGGGAGGCGAGCGGGAGTAATGAGCAGTTCTTC
CDR3: CASSWEASGSNEQFF

size: few
D: .
V: TRBV20-1
J: TRBJ2-2
DNA: TGCAGTGCTAGAGATAGGAAAGGGGAGCTGTTTTTT
CDR3: CSARDRKGELFF

size: many
D: .
V: TRBV7-9
J: TRBJ2-5
DNA: TGTGCCAGCAGCTTAACGTCCGCTCAAGAGACCCAGTACTTC
CDR3: CASSLTSAQETQYF

size: .
D: .
V: TRBV7-2
J: TRBJ2-5
DNA: TGTGCCAGCAGCTTAGCTTCGAGCGCCCAATTTAGTGACCAGTACTTC
CDR3: CASSLASSAQFSDQYF

size: .
D: .
V: TRBV27
J: TRBJ1-2
DNA: TGTGCCAGCAGTTTATCTAGGGGTAACTATGGCTACACCTTC
CDR3: CASSLSRGNYGYTF

size: many
D: TRBD1
V: TRBV6-1
J: TRBJ1-6
DNA: TGTGCCACCCAGTACCTGGGACAGGGGAATTCACCCCTCCACTTT
CDR3: CATQYLGQGNSPLHF

size: .
D: .
V: TRBV20-1
J: TRBJ2-4
DNA: TGCAGTGCTAGAGGGTCAAACATTCAGTACTTC
CDR3: CSARGSNIQYF

size: few
D: .
V: TRBV7-2
J: TRBJ2-1
DNA: TGTGCCAGCAGCTTTGCCCCGCCCTACAATGAGCAGTTCTTC
CDR3: CASSFAPPYNEQFF

size: .
D: TRBD2
V: TRBV4-3
J: TRBJ2-1
DNA: TGCGCCAGCAGCCAAGAGCTAGCGGGATACTACAATGAGCAGTTCTTC
CDR3: CASSQELAGYYNEQFF

size: .
D: .
V: TRBV9
J: TRBJ2-3
DNA: TGTGCCAGCAGCGTAAGTTTGCACAGCACAGATACGCAGTATTTT
CDR3: CASSVSLHSTDTQYF

size: many
D: TRBD2
V: TRBV28
J: TRBJ2-1
DNA: TGTGCCATCTCCGTAGCGGGAGCCCCCAATGAGCAGTTCTTC
CDR3: CAISVAGAPNEQFF

size: .
D: .
V: TRBV9
J: TRBJ2-7
DNA: TGTGCCAGCAGCGTATTCGGGGCTAGAGGGGACGAGCAGTACTTC
CDR3: CASSVFGARGDEQYF

size: .
D: TRBD2
V: TRBV7-9
J: TRBJ2-1
DNA: TGTGCCAGCAGCCCCCCCGGACTAGCGGCTAATAATGAGCAGTTCTTC
CDR3: CASSPPGLAANNEQFF

size: few
D: TRBD2
V: TRBV5-1
J: TRBJ2-1
DNA: TGCGCCAGCAGCTTGTCAGCGGGAGGCTTCAATGAGCAGTTCTTC
CDR3: CASSLSAGGFNEQFF

size: few
D: TRBD2
V: TRBV24-1
J: TRBJ2-3
DNA: TGTGCCGCGACTAGCGGGAGTACAGATACGCAGTATTTT
CDR3: CAATSGSTDTQYF